This T cell receptor (beta chain) was identified in a study of radiotherapy plus CTLA-4 blockade in lung cancer (dated by TCRdb to 2017 to 2018). Context from the whole study: Objective responses occurred in approximately 19% of enrolled patients, and around 29% achieved disease control.

Points on this clone: Its antigen remains undetermined. Per-base quality was not reported, and no clone a single base away is much larger than it.

Summary of the overall study and its limitations: Increased serum interferon-beta after radiation, together with early dynamic changes in blood T cell clones, were reported to be the strongest predictors of response. After treatment with radiotherapy and ipilimumab, TCR clones that originated in tumors expanded in peripheral blood.

Library preparation was by the immunoSEQ multiplex PCR assay. In its TCRdb copy, this immuneACCESS table keeps in-frame sequences only and misses some clones. Where compared with another copy, unresolved V genes explain less than half of these, and the others have no known cause. The sample yields some 50,000 clones; approximately 84% were counted once. The leading ten clones occupy roughly 5% of the sample. According to the germline V gene, CDR1 reads SNHLY and CDR2 reads FYNNEI. The CDR3 runs 13 amino acids, cysteine and phenylalanine included. CDR3 DNA only is kept here, 39 bases in frame from base 1. The junction carries 13 bases between V and J, which are trimmed by 3 bases and 7 bases respectively. Focal radiation therapy combined with CTLA-4 blockade (ipilimumab) was tested in patients with chemo-refractory metastatic non-small-cell lung cancer.

The rearrangement combines TRBV2 with TRBJ2-7; TRBD1 is perhaps the D gene, given 6 matching bases. The TCR was taken from a human donor with non-small cell lung cancer whose response to radiotherapy plus ipilimumab could not be evaluated. Material: peripheral blood, obtained from a patient treated with radiotherapy plus ipilimumab. The CDR3 here reads CASSDGQFAEQYF. DNA sequence: TGTGCCAGCAGTGATGGACAGTTTGCGGAGCAGTACTTC.